This T cell receptor beta chain was retrieved from a study of T cell changes during pregnancy in multiple sclerosis. Sequenced by immunoSEQ multiplex PCR; TCRdb stores in-frame clones only, minus some. The sample consists of about 64,000 clones, 90% of them appearing once. CDR3 length equals 16 residues. Germline lookup yields CDR1 MRHNA and CDR2 SNTAGT. V gave up 4 bases and J gave up 1 base; unmatched junction bases: 5. The sequenced sample was peripheral blood, obtained in the second trimester of pregnancy. This chain links TRBV6-4 with TRBJ2-1; 9 nucleotides line up with TRBD2. The sequence was collected from a female donor in good health, enrolled as a control in a pregnancy study. CDR3 nucleotides: TGTGCCAGCAGTGTCGTAACTAGCGGGTCCTACAATGAGCAGTTCTTC. Protein sequence: CASSVVTSGSYNEQFF.